The rows below give T cell receptor beta chains drawn from one sample of a study of CD8 T cells in ankylosing spondylitis. TCRdb recomputed calls from the 5' RACE reads with MiXCR, one row per CDR3 protein. Among about 800,000 distinct CDR3 sequences, approximately 12% were seen once, and the ten largest hold around 0.51%. Input material: blood, either unsorted or a sorted T cell fraction (not recorded which). Receptors originate from a male donor with ankylosing spondylitis. Each CDR3 is given with its conserved first and last residue. A D gene is named only where the DNA matches it firmly. Not all rows give a size; the values are once, few, many and, for expanded clones, a class.

clone_size: few
j_call: TRBJ1-4
d_call: TRBD1
v_call: TRBV20-1
cdr3_nt: TGCAGTGCTAACTGGCCCCAGGGGGGCTCGGCTGAAAAACTGTTTTTT
cdr3_aa: CSANWPQGGSAEKLFF

clone_size: few
j_call: TRBJ2-3
d_call: TRBD2
v_call: TRBV29-1
cdr3_nt: TGCAGCATGGGACTAGCGGGGGGGCGCGGAGATACGCAGTATTTT
cdr3_aa: CSMGLAGGRGDTQYF

clone_size: many
j_call: TRBJ2-2
d_call: -
v_call: TRBV2
cdr3_nt: TGTGCCAGCAGCCCATACAACACCGGGGAGCTGTTTTTT
cdr3_aa: CASSPYNTGELFF

clone_size: many
j_call: TRBJ2-2
d_call: TRBD1
v_call: TRBV4-3
cdr3_nt: TGCGCCAGCAGCCGTGTGGACAGGGTGAACACCGGGGAGCTGTTTTTT
cdr3_aa: CASSRVDRVNTGELFF

clone_size: -
j_call: TRBJ2-3
d_call: -
v_call: TRBV30
cdr3_nt: TGTGCCTGGAGGTCCGGGACCCTGGGGGGAGATACGCAGTATTTT
cdr3_aa: CAWRSGTLGGDTQYF

clone_size: few
j_call: TRBJ2-7
d_call: -
v_call: TRBV6-2/TRBV6-3
cdr3_nt: TGTGCCAGCAGTTACGCTTCGGCGGTCCACAACGAGCAGTACTTC
cdr3_aa: CASSYASAVHNEQYF

clone_size: -
j_call: TRBJ2-1
d_call: -
v_call: TRBV10-3
cdr3_nt: TGTGCCATCAGTGAGTCGGTGGAATACGGGCAGTTCTTC
cdr3_aa: CAISESVEYGQFF

clone_size: many
j_call: TRBJ2-5
d_call: -
v_call: TRBV20-1
cdr3_nt: TGCAGTGCTAGAGTCGTACAAGAGACCCAGTACTTC
cdr3_aa: CSARVVQETQYF

clone_size: many
j_call: TRBJ2-5
d_call: TRBD1
v_call: TRBV29-1
cdr3_nt: TGCAGCGTTGAAGACCCAGGACAGGGTAAACAAGAGACCCAGTACTTC
cdr3_aa: CSVEDPGQGKQETQYF

clone_size: -
j_call: TRBJ2-7
d_call: -
v_call: TRBV11-2
cdr3_nt: TGTGCCAGGAGCTTAAGGATCGTGCAGTACTTC
cdr3_aa: CARSLRIVQYF

clone_size: few
j_call: TRBJ2-2
d_call: -
v_call: TRBV20-1
cdr3_nt: TGCAGTGCTAGAGATCGGCGGGGTGGAAGGGAGCTGTTTTTT
cdr3_aa: CSARDRRGGRELFF

clone_size: -
j_call: TRBJ1-3
d_call: -
v_call: TRBV4-3
cdr3_nt: TGCGCCAGCAGCCAACTTAGGGGCTCTGGAAACACCATATATTTT
cdr3_aa: CASSQLRGSGNTIYF

clone_size: few
j_call: TRBJ2-3
d_call: -
v_call: TRBV7-2
cdr3_nt: TGTGCCAGCAGCTTAGGGTTTAGGGGTGGCGCAGATACGCAGTATTTT
cdr3_aa: CASSLGFRGGADTQYF

clone_size: -
j_call: TRBJ2-2
d_call: TRBD1
v_call: TRBV18
cdr3_nt: TGTGCCAGCTCACGGGGACAGGTGGACACCGGGGAGCTGTTTTTT
cdr3_aa: CASSRGQVDTGELFF

clone_size: many
j_call: TRBJ2-7
d_call: -
v_call: TRBV7-8
cdr3_nt: TGTGCCAGCAGCTTAGCAATTACCAAGGAGTACGAGCAGTACTTC
cdr3_aa: CASSLAITKEYEQYF

clone_size: -
j_call: TRBJ2-3
d_call: -
v_call: TRBV3-1
cdr3_nt: TGTGCCAGCAGCCAGACTATAAATACGCAGTATTTT
cdr3_aa: CASSQTINTQYF

clone_size: -
j_call: TRBJ2-2
d_call: -
v_call: TRBV12-3/TRBV12-4
cdr3_nt: TGTGCCAGCAGTTTATTGCAGGGGAGGGGGGAGCTGTTTTTT
cdr3_aa: CASSLLQGRGELFF

clone_size: few
j_call: TRBJ2-5
d_call: -
v_call: TRBV30
cdr3_nt: TGTGCCTGGAGTGTACGGTATCGTGGCCCCCAGTACTTC
cdr3_aa: CAWSVRYRGPQYF

clone_size: -
j_call: TRBJ2-4
d_call: TRBD2
v_call: TRBV6-1
cdr3_nt: TGTGCCAGCAGTGAAAACGTGGTAGCGGGAGGCATTCAGTACTTC
cdr3_aa: CASSENVVAGGIQYF

clone_size: -
j_call: TRBJ1-5
d_call: -
v_call: TRBV3-1
cdr3_nt: TGTGCCAGCAGCCAATCGGCCAATCAGCCCCAGCATTTT
cdr3_aa: CASSQSANQPQHF

clone_size: few
j_call: TRBJ2-3
d_call: -
v_call: TRBV28
cdr3_nt: TGTGCCAGCAGTCCTCGGACCGATTACGGAGATACGCAGTATTTT
cdr3_aa: CASSPRTDYGDTQYF

clone_size: -
j_call: TRBJ2-2
d_call: TRBD1
v_call: TRBV5-6
cdr3_nt: TGTGCCAGCAGACCAGACAGGGCCGGGGAGCTGTTTTTT
cdr3_aa: CASRPDRAGELFF

clone_size: -
j_call: TRBJ1-5
d_call: TRBD1
v_call: TRBV18
cdr3_nt: TGTGCCAGCTCACCGGACAGGGGGACTCAGCCCCAGCATTTT
cdr3_aa: CASSPDRGTQPQHF

clone_size: many
j_call: TRBJ2-1
d_call: -
v_call: TRBV4-3
cdr3_nt: TGCGCCAGCAGCCAAGACCCAGGATCCTACAATGAGCAGTTCTTC
cdr3_aa: CASSQDPGSYNEQFF

clone_size: few
j_call: TRBJ1-4
d_call: TRBD1
v_call: TRBV25-1
cdr3_nt: TGTGCCAGCAGTCCCGGGACAGGGGGCCCTGAGCCTAATGAAAAACTGTTTTTT
cdr3_aa: CASSPGTGGPEPNEKLFF